The clone carrying this T cell receptor beta chain was recorded a few times. Its specificity is unknown. This sample stems from a study of T-cell memory formation after mild COVID-19. 5'RACE, which relied on constant-segment primers, yielded TCR alpha and TCR beta cDNA libraries carrying sample barcodes and UMIs. TCRdb processed the 5' RACE reads anew with MiXCR; each CDR3 protein has one entry. The sample contains 200,000 to 250,000 distinct CDR3 sequences, 15% of which appear only once. Study results and caveats: Clones contracting over day 15 to 85 were CD4/CD8 balanced, with later expanders leaning CD4+. The study detected some responding clones in pre-infection memory, suggesting cross-reactive memory joined. CD4+ contracting clones were found mainly in CM and EM, and CD8+ ones in EMRA.

The sample consisted of PBMCs or a T cell subset sorted from them (not recorded which). This receptor was taken from an adult woman who had mild COVID-19 (a few samples of this study predate the infection). Cell type and time point are not known.

The CDR3 DNA follows: TGCGCCAGCAGCAACAGGTCTGGGGCCAACGTCCTGACTTTC. As protein: CASSNRSGANVLTF. V usage is TRBV5-1 and J usage is TRBJ2-6; D might be TRBD1 (5 bases). The CDR3 sequence is 14 residues long. The germline V gene encodes CDR1 SGHRS and CDR2 YFSETQ. The V end was cut by 4 bases, the J end by 1 base, with 6 bases between.